A single sample is the source of the 12 T cell receptor beta chains below, sequenced in a study of T cell responses to AZD1222 COVID-19 vaccine. Sequencing used immunoSEQ multiplex PCR; TCRdb keeps in-frame clones, though not all of them. In the table there are about 96,000 clones, roughly 90% of which are singletons. Material: peripheral blood, obtained on day 0 of AZD1222 vaccination. The receptors originated from an adult in good health.

The chain joins TRBV5-6 to TRBJ2-1; no clear D gene. Germline V gives CDR1 SGHDT, CDR2 YYEEEE. The CDR3 consists of 12 residues. The ends were cut back, 4 bases at V and 5 bases at J, with 7 bases in the middle. DNA for the CDR3: TGTGCCAGCAGCCACATCAACAATGAGCAGTTCTTC. It encodes CASSHINNEQFF.

The rearrangement uses TRBV20-1 and TRBJ2-2; TRBD1 agrees at 10 bases. Per germline, CDR1 DFQATT and CDR2 SNEGSKA (reference sequence). V gave up 3 bases and J gave up 6 bases; unmatched junction bases: 7. This CDR3 region has 15 residues. The CDR3 region has the DNA TGCAGTGCTAGTTGGGGACAGGGGTCGTCCGGGGAGCTGTTTTTT. Amino acid sequence: CSASWGQGSSGELFF.

This chain uses TRBV30 with TRBJ1-1, with TRBD1 as a possible D gene (5 bases). V shed 5 bases and J shed 0 bases, with 19 bases lying between them. The CDR3 spans 16 residues. Germline V gene data show CDR1 as GTSNPN and CDR2 as SVGIG (reference sequence). The CDR3 loop reads CAWDTGLEPLNTEAFF. In nucleotides, the CDR3 is TGTGCCTGGGATACAGGTCTTGAGCCTTTGAACACTGAAGCTTTCTTT.

The DNA of the CDR3 is TGTGCCAGCAGCGGGACAGGGTATACGGACACTGAAGCTTTCTTT. Translating gives CASSGTGYTDTEAFF. This chain uses TRBV6-5 with TRBJ1-1; 9 nucleotides align to TRBD1. This CDR3 contains 15 residues. V was clipped by 6 bases and J by 3 bases; unmatched bases: 8. The germline gives CDR1 MNHEY, CDR2 SVGAGI.

The chain uses TRBV28 and TRBJ2-4, with TRBD2 identical over 12 bases. CDR1 is MDHEN and CDR2 is SYDVKM in the germline V gene. Unmatched junction bases numbered 14, after V lost 4 bases and J lost 4 bases. The length of the CDR3 is 19 residues. In DNA, the CDR3 is TGTGCCAGCAGTTCTTTCGCTCTAGCGGGAGGGCTTCGGAAAAACATTCAGTACTTC. Its protein is CASSSFALAGGLRKNIQYF.

The DNA of the CDR3 is TGTGCCAGCAGCTTATCCTCTAACTATGGCTACACCTTC. This encodes CASSLSSNYGYTF. The chain couples TRBV7-2 to TRBJ1-2; D is unresolved. V lost 2 bases to trimming and J lost 0 bases, with 4 bases between them. Germline V gene data show CDR1 as SGHTA and CDR2 as FQGNSA. The CDR3 consists of 13 residues. The whole variable domain, remainder taken from reference TRBV7-2 and TRBJ1-2, is GAGVSQSPSNKVTEKGKDVELRCDPISGHTALYWYRQSLGQGLEFLIYFQGNSAPDKSGLPSDRFSAERTGGSVSTLTIQRTQQEDSAVYLCASSLSSNYGYTFGSGTRLTVV.

V and J are TRBV29-1 and TRBJ2-7; D unclear. Germline V gives CDR1 SQVTM, CDR2 ANQGSEA. V gave up 3 bases and J gave up 0 bases, with 6 bases separating them. The CDR3 is 12 residues long. The CDR3 loop reads CSVEAASYEQYF. CDR3 DNA: TGCAGCGTTGAGGCAGCCTCCTACGAGCAGTACTTC.

The V and J genes are TRBV19 and TRBJ2-7, with D tentatively TRBD1 or TRBD2 (5 bases each). The germline CDR1 and CDR2 sequences are LNHDA and SQIVND (reference sequence). The CDR3 covers 13 residues. Trimming took off 9 bases at V and 6 bases at J, with 18 bases between the two ends. The chain's CDR3 is CARLTGPMSEQYF. The DNA of the CDR3 is TGTGCCAGATTAACGGGACCCATGAGCGAGCAGTACTTC.

The CDR3 DNA reads TGTGCCAGCAACGGGGGGCTGGGGGAGACCCAGTACTTC. Protein product: CASNGGLGETQYF. The J gene is TRBJ2-5, the V gene TRBV3-1 (or the pseudogene TRBV3-2); weak D call: TRBD2 (7 bases). V was shortened by 7 bases and J by 5 bases, with 14 bases between the two germline ends. The CDR3 is 13 amino acids. Germline V gene sequence: CDR1 LGHDT, CDR2 YNNKEL (reference sequence).

This clone was recorded once. The chain links TRBV28 to TRBJ2-5, with unresolved D. Germline V lookup: CDR1 MDHEN, CDR2 SYDVKM. Deletions cut 6 bases from V and 2 bases from J, with 4 bases between. The CDR3 totals 11 residues. The CDR3 protein is CASSEQETQYF. CDR3 DNA: TGTGCCAGCAGCGAGCAAGAGACCCAGTACTTC.

Only one count was recorded for this clone. The chain joins TRBV4-3 to TRBJ2-7, with 10 bases lining up with TRBD2. Germline V gene lookup returns CDR1 LGHNA and CDR2 YSLEER. This CDR3 comprises 16 residues. Trimming cost V 0 bases and J 2 bases; bases outside gene matches: 4. The CDR3 here is CASSQETSGVPYEQYF. In DNA form, the CDR3 reads TGCGCCAGCAGCCAAGAAACTAGCGGGGTACCCTACGAGCAGTACTTC.

The chain uses TRBV4-1 and TRBJ1-6; no clear D. CDR1 MGHRA and CDR2 YSYEKL come from the germline V gene. Trimming took 4 bases from V and 5 from J, leaving 18 bases between them. The CDR3 sequence is 17 residues long. CDR3 in amino acids: CASSRTVSVRDNSPLHF. The CDR3 region has the DNA TGCGCCAGCAGCCGAACTGTCTCGGTGAGGGATAATTCACCCCTCCACTTT.